These 17 T cell receptor beta chains originate from one sample sequenced in a study of blood T cells in healthy people across ages. Combining a sample-barcoded 5' primer with a J-beta primer mix, a second PCR ran for roughly 7 to 12 cycles. Each CDR3 protein is one row after TCRdb ran MiXCR on the 5' RACE reads. The repertoire has about 650,000 distinct CDR3 sequences, 32% of them found once; the top ten carry 15% to 17%. The sample consisted of blood. Source of these receptors: a woman older than 75 in good health.

This clonotype has just one count. The conserved closing phenylalanine or tryptophan is absent in this CDR3, likely reflecting a read error. The V call is TRBV15, the J call TRBJ1-2, with TRBD1 identical over 10 bases. The V segment lost 3 bases and the J segment 8 bases; nucleotides outside the gene matches: 9. This CDR3 region has 15 residues. Germline CDR1 LNHNV, CDR2 YYDKDF (reference sequence). The CDR3 is CATSSGDRGLRGYTV. CDR3 DNA sequence: TGTGCCACCAGCAGTGGCGACAGGGGGCTACGAGGCTACACCGTC.

The sample holds many counts of this clonotype. The chain joins TRBV7-2 to TRBJ2-7; TRBD1 agrees at 9 bases. The CDR3 is made up of 15 amino acids. V was clipped by 5 bases and J by 3 bases; unmatched bases: 8. CDR1 SGHTA and CDR2 FQGNSA come from the germline V gene. The DNA of the CDR3 is TGTGCCAGCAGCGCCGCCGGGACAGGGAACTACGAGCAGTACTTC. As protein: CASSAAGTGNYEQYF.

In this sample, this clonotype turned up many times. This chain links TRBV28 with TRBJ2-3, with 7 bases fitting TRBD1. V trimming: 6 bases; J trimming: 1 base; junction bases outside the gene matches: 13. Germline CDR1 MDHEN, CDR2 SYDVKM. The CDR3 loop spans 17 amino acids. CDR3 nucleotides: TGTGCCAGCAGACCCGCCTACTCAGGGGGAGGCACAGATACGCAGTATTTT. Protein product: CASRPAYSGGGTDTQYF.

At least ten counts were recorded for this clonotype. V and J are TRBV3-1 and TRBJ1-5, with D uncertain. Looked up from germline, CDR1 is LGHDT and CDR2 is YNNKEL (reference sequence). The CDR3 has 15 residues. V lost 1 base and J 4 bases, leaving 11 bases between the germline ends. The CDR3 coding sequence is TGTGCCAGCAGCCAAGGGCGGGGAGTTAATCAGCCCCAGCATTTT. The encoded protein is CASSQGRGVNQPQHF.

On this clonotype itself: A much more abundant neighbour one base away suggests this may be a read error. The chain joins TRBV5-1 to TRBJ2-1, with 10 bases that match TRBD2. Germline assignment: CDR1 SGHRS and CDR2 YFSETQ. Trimming removed 4 bases from V and 6 bases from J; junction bases left unmatched: 10. The CDR3 is 16 residues long. CDR3 protein: CASSPRASGGINEQFF. The DNA for the CDR3 is TGCGCCAGCAGCCCCAGGGCTAGCGGGGGAATCAATGAGCAGTTCTTC.

A note on this clonotype: A much larger clone lies a single base off, so this may be a read error. CDR3 in DNA: TGCAGCGTGGCTGATGGGCGTTCTGGGGCCAACGTCCTGACTTTC. Residues: CSVADGRSGANVLTF. V gene TRBV29-1 combines with J gene TRBJ2-6; D is unresolved. V lost 6 bases and J lost 1, with 13 bases in between. Per the germline V gene, CDR1 is SQVTM and CDR2 is ANQGSEA. The CDR3 has 15 residues.

The chain carries TRBV20-1 and TRBJ1-2; TRBD1 agrees at 12 bases. Germline V CDR1 and CDR2: DFQATT, SNEGSKA (reference sequence). V lost 4 bases, J lost 6 bases, and 9 bases stayed unmatched. The CDR3 loop spans 15 amino acids. The CDR3 spells CSATGDRGPSDGYTF. The CDR3 DNA reads as TGCAGTGCTACCGGGGACAGGGGGCCGTCGGATGGCTACACCTTC.

As concerns this clonotype: A much larger clone differs by one base, so this may be a read error. The chain couples TRBV7-2 to TRBJ2-3, with 8 bases lining up with TRBD2. The CDR3 contains 19 residues. Germline CDR1 and CDR2: SGHTA and FQGNSA. CDR3 nucleotide sequence: TGTGCCGGCAGCTTAGAGTTAAGGAAGCGGGGGACCGGCACAGATACGCAGTATTTT. Protein: CAGSLELRKRGTGTDTQYF.

The chain is built from TRBV2 and TRBJ2-3; D perhaps matches TRBD2 (6 bases). The V end lost 6 bases, the J end lost 2 bases, and 18 bases lay between the germline ends. The CDR3 is 16 residues long. The germline V gene encodes CDR1 SNHLY and CDR2 FYNNEI. In nucleotides, the CDR3 is TGTGCCAGCAGCCTTCTTTATAGCGGAACCACAGATACGCAGTATTTT. Its translation is CASSLLYSGTTDTQYF.

In this sample, this clonotype turned up many times. The chain recombines TRBV15 with TRBJ2-7; D unresolved. The CDR3 consists of 13 residues. Germline V gene lookup returns CDR1 LNHNV and CDR2 YYDKDF (reference sequence). Trimming cost V 1 base and J 9 bases, with 13 bases left between them. Here the CDR3 DNA reads TGTGCCACCAGCAGAGCCGGACCGGGCGGGCAGTACTTC. It codes for CATSRAGPGGQYF.

The V gene is TRBV20-1, the J gene TRBJ1-5; 8 bases fit TRBD1. J lost 7 bases, V lost 2 bases, and 7 bases had no gene match. CDR3 length equals 14 residues. Germline loops: CDR1 DFQATT, CDR2 SNEGSKA (reference sequence). Written as DNA, the CDR3 is TGCAGTGCTAGAAAAGGACAGGGTGAACAGCCCCAGCATTTT. Translating gives CSARKGQGEQPQHF.

This clonotype was found many times. This sequence joins TRBV5-1 and TRBJ1-1, with D uncertain. With 5 bases removed from V and 1 base from J, the gap between germline ends came to 21 bases. Germline V lookup: CDR1 SGHRS, CDR2 YFSETQ. This CDR3 contains 17 residues. The CDR3 here is CASRRLGSLKGNTEAFF. In nucleotides, the CDR3 is TGCGCCAGCAGACGACTCGGGAGTCTCAAAGGGAACACTGAAGCTTTCTTT. Complete variable domain (other parts from reference TRBV5-1 and TRBJ1-1): KAGVTQTPRYLIKTRGQQVTLSCSPISGHRSVSWYQQTPGQGLQFLFEYFSETQRNKGNFPGRFSGRQFSNSRSEMNVSTLELGDSALYLCASRRLGSLKGNTEAFFGQGTRLTVV.

This sequence joins TRBV7-2 and TRBJ1-2; 9 positions match TRBD1. CDR1 is SGHTA, CDR2 FQGNSA, per germline. Germline trimming cut 2 bases from V and 4 bases from J; bases unmatched to any gene: 8. CDR3 length: 16 amino acids. The chain's CDR3 is CASSLSPGQGFYGYTF. The CDR3 nucleotides read TGTGCCAGCAGCTTATCGCCGGGACAGGGTTTCTATGGCTACACCTTC.

This chain joins TRBV9 and TRBJ2-7; the D gene is possibly TRBD1 (6 bases). The DNA end lines up better with TRBJ2-5; the J call may be wrong. The CDR3 totals 15 residues. CDR1 SGDLS and CDR2 YYNGEE come from the germline V gene. The CDR3 is CASSVARGGGETQYF. For the CDR3, the DNA is TGTGCCAGCAGCGTAGCCAGGGGCGGTGGAGAGACCCAGTACTTC.

V gene TRBV30 combines with J gene TRBJ2-3; 7 positions agree with TRBD2. J gave up 2 bases and V 0 bases, and 8 bases lay outside the gene matches. Germline V gene data show CDR1 as GTSNPN and CDR2 as SVGIG (reference sequence). This CDR3 has 16 amino acids. The CDR3 region is CAWSVLGSGATDTQYF. CDR3 in DNA: TGTGCCTGGAGTGTACTAGGCAGCGGGGCCACAGATACGCAGTATTTT.

Note on this clonotype: A single base separates this from a much larger clone, so it may be a read error. The V and J genes are TRBV12-3 or TRBV12-4 and TRBJ1-2; weak D call: TRBD1 (6 bases). Deletions cut 6 bases from V and 8 bases from J, with 13 bases between. CDR3 length: 12 residues. This CDR3 is CASSPMGGGYTF. Here the CDR3 DNA reads TGTGCCAGCAGCCCGATGGGGGGCGGCTACACCTTC.

The V gene is TRBV18, the J gene TRBJ2-3, with D possibly being TRBD2 (6 bases). Looked up from germline, CDR1 is KGHSH and CDR2 is LQKENI. CDR3 length equals 14 residues. With 0 bases removed from V and 2 bases from J, the gap between germline ends came to 6 bases. CDR3 residues: CASSPPGLTDTQYF. CDR3 sequence (DNA): TGTGCCAGCTCACCACCGGGACTCACAGATACGCAGTATTTT. Filled out from reference TRBV18 and TRBJ2-3, the complete variable domain reads NAGVMQNPRHLVRRRGQEARLRCSPMKGHSHVYWYRQLPEEGLKFMVYLQKENIIDESGMPKERFSAEFPKEGPSILRIQQVVRGDSAAYFCASSPPGLTDTQYFGPGTRLTVL.